Shown below are 32 T cell receptor beta chains from a single sample sequenced in a study of T cell changes during pregnancy in multiple sclerosis. Data came from immunoSEQ multiplex PCR; TCRdb stores just in-frame clones and leaves some out. Of more than 95,000 clones in the sample, about 90% were seen once. Source: peripheral blood, taken after pregnancy. The source is a female donor with multiple sclerosis, enrolled in a pregnancy study.

The V and J genes are TRBV18 and TRBJ2-7, with D possibly TRBD2 on 5 matching bases. This CDR3 comprises 14 residues. Deletions cut 1 base from V and 0 bases from J, with 7 bases between. Germline loops: CDR1 KGHSH, CDR2 LQKENI. Here the CDR3 reads CASSPRTDSYEQYF. The CDR3 DNA sequence: TGTGCCAGCTCACCACGGACTGACTCCTACGAGCAGTACTTC.

This rearrangement joins TRBV28 to TRBJ2-2, with D perhaps TRBD1 (6 bases). Trimming cost V 6 bases and J 6 bases, with 17 bases left between them. The CDR3 is 15 amino acids. CDR1 is MDHEN, CDR2 SYDVKM, per germline. The CDR3 DNA follows: TGTGCCAGCAGCATGAGCAGGGGAAGGGCCGGGGAGCTGTTTTTT. Translating gives CASSMSRGRAGELFF.

The V and J genes are TRBV27 and TRBJ2-6; 7 nucleotides match TRBD1. The CDR3 covers 16 residues. Germline values: CDR1 MNHEY, CDR2 SMNVEV (reference sequence). V dropped 8 bases and J dropped 0; count of bases not matched to a gene: 7. The CDR3 DNA reads as TGTGCCAGCGGACGACAGGGTTTCTCTGGGGCCAACGTCCTGACTTTC. This gives the protein CASGRQGFSGANVLTF.

V gene TRBV5-1 combines with J gene TRBJ2-3, with 10 bases lining up with TRBD2. V lost 7 bases and J lost 0; bases outside the gene matches: 11. This CDR3 contains 17 residues. The germline V gene has CDR1 SGHRS and CDR2 YFSETQ. CDR3 amino acids: CASVPGTSVPSTDTQYF. CDR3 sequence (DNA): TGCGCCAGCGTACCCGGGACTAGCGTTCCTAGCACAGATACGCAGTATTTT. The variable domain in full, with the rest retrieved from reference TRBV5-1 and TRBJ2-3, is KAGVTQTPRYLIKTRGQQVTLSCSPISGHRSVSWYQQTPGQGLQFLFEYFSETQRNKGNFPGRFSGRQFSNSRSEMNVSTLELGDSALYLCASVPGTSVPSTDTQYFGPGTRLTVL.

The chain carries TRBV6-5 and TRBJ2-2, with D tentatively TRBD2 (7 bases). CDR1 MNHEY and CDR2 SVGAGI come from the germline V gene. The CDR3 runs to 14 residues. The germline V and J ends were trimmed by 6 bases and 5 bases, with 13 bases remaining between them. CDR3 residues: CASRIRGGTGELFF. The DNA of the CDR3 is TGTGCCAGCAGGATAAGGGGGGGGACCGGGGAGCTGTTTTTT.

The chain employs TRBV5-1 and TRBJ2-1; maybe TRBD2 (5 bases). The germline V gene encodes CDR1 SGHRS and CDR2 YFSETQ. The CDR3 sequence is 14 residues long. The V end lost 0 bases, the J end lost 7 bases, and 11 bases lay between the germline ends. CDR3 protein: CASSLALRGNEQFF. CDR3 in DNA: TGCGCCAGCAGCTTGGCCCTTAGAGGGAATGAGCAGTTCTTC.

The gene calls are TRBV28 and TRBJ2-5, with TRBD1 matching over 7 bases. This CDR3 contains 14 residues. Trimming at V came to 5 bases and at J to 4 bases, leaving 7 bases not matched to a gene. CDR1 and CDR2 from the germline V gene are MDHEN and SYDVKM. Here the CDR3 reads CASSGTVERETQYF. In DNA form, the CDR3 reads TGTGCCAGCAGTGGGACAGTCGAACGAGAGACCCAGTACTTC.

CDR3 nucleotide sequence: TGTGCCAGCAGCGAACAGACAGGAGGATATTCACCCCTCCACTTT. Amino acids: CASSEQTGGYSPLHF. The chain joins TRBV5-8 to TRBJ1-6; D is possibly TRBD1 (6 bases). The CDR3 consists of 15 residues. Germline CDR1 reads SGHTS; CDR2 reads YDEGEE. V was shortened by 4 bases and J by 8 bases, with 16 bases between the two germline ends.

The chain links TRBV5-5 to TRBJ1-1; possibly TRBD1 for D (5 bases). CDR3 length equals 15 residues. V was clipped by 1 base and J by 1 base, with 11 bases between them. Germline CDR1 is SGHKS and CDR2 is YYEKEE (reference sequence). CDR3 protein: CASSLNQGQNTEAFF. The DNA of the CDR3 is TGTGCCAGCAGCTTGAACCAGGGTCAGAACACTGAAGCTTTCTTT.

The chain has TRBV7-9 and TRBJ2-1; the match to TRBD2 covers 8 bases. Trimming at V came to 5 bases and at J to 6 bases, leaving 6 bases not matched to a gene. Germline-derived CDR1 and CDR2 are SEHNR and FQNEAQ (reference sequence). This CDR3 spans 14 amino acids. The CDR3 DNA reads TGTGCCAGCAGCCATGGACTAGCTTCCAATGAGCAGTTCTTC. Encoded protein: CASSHGLASNEQFF.

The genes are TRBV4-1 and TRBJ2-7, with unresolved D. The CDR3 runs to 13 residues. Deletions cut 2 bases from V and 4 bases from J, with 9 bases between. The germline gives CDR1 MGHRA, CDR2 YSYEKL. This CDR3 reads CASSQLRSYEQYF. The CDR3 nucleotides read TGCGCCAGCAGCCAACTCCGGTCATACGAGCAGTACTTC.

The rearrangement uses TRBV11-2 and TRBJ2-1, with TRBD1 as a possible D gene (5 bases). Per the germline V gene, CDR1 is SGHAT and CDR2 is FQNNGV. The CDR3 totals 16 residues. V shed 5 bases and J shed 0 bases, with 14 bases lying between them. The CDR3, as DNA: TGTGCCAGCAGCCAAGAAGAAGGGGACTCCTACAATGAGCAGTTCTTC. Its protein is CASSQEEGDSYNEQFF.

The CDR3 loop is CASSAGGNTIYF. The CDR3 DNA follows: TGCGCCAGCAGCGCAGGGGGAAACACCATATATTTT. The chain joins TRBV4-1 to TRBJ1-3, with D possibly being TRBD1 (5 bases). This CDR3 region has 12 residues. Germline CDR1 and CDR2: MGHRA and YSYEKL. V gave up 5 bases and J gave up 4 bases, with 6 bases separating them.

The rearrangement joins TRBV6-5 to TRBJ2-7; D is possibly TRBD1 (5 bases). The germline CDR1 and CDR2 sequences are MNHEY and SVGAGI. V was pared by 4 bases and J by 2 bases, with 9 bases between. CDR3 length: 13 amino acids. In DNA form, the CDR3 reads TGTGCCAGCAGTTTGGACACAACCTACGAGCAGTACTTC. Translating it yields CASSLDTTYEQYF.

The genes are TRBV5-1 and TRBJ1-1; TRBD1 is a possible D gene (5 bases). The CDR3 length is 15 residues. Trimming took 2 bases from V and 3 from J, leaving 14 bases between them. CDR1 and CDR2 (germline): SGHRS, YFSETQ. CDR3 in amino acids: CASSLEGEVYTEAFF. The CDR3 nucleotides are TGCGCCAGCAGCTTAGAAGGGGAGGTATACACTGAAGCTTTCTTT.

The CDR3 DNA reads TGTGCCAGCAGCGTAGCATCGGGGGTAACCTACGAGCAGTACTTC. This sequence encodes CASSVASGVTYEQYF. The gene calls are TRBV9 and TRBJ2-7; possibly TRBD2 for D (6 bases). CDR1 is SGDLS, CDR2 YYNGEE, per germline. The CDR3 covers 15 residues. The ends were cut back, 0 bases at V and 2 bases at J, with 12 bases in the middle.

This chain uses TRBV14 with TRBJ1-2, with a tentative D call TRBD1 (5 bases). CDR3 length equals 17 residues. Trimming removed 3 bases at V and 3 bases at J, with 20 bases between. Looked up from germline, CDR1 is SGHDN and CDR2 is FVKESK. This CDR3 is CASSQYLWGGRDYGYTF. As DNA, the CDR3 is TGTGCCAGCAGCCAGTACTTATGGGGGGGAAGGGACTATGGCTACACCTTC.

V and J are TRBV19 and TRBJ1-5; TRBD1 matches at 9 bases. The CDR3 is 17 amino acids. CDR1 and CDR2 from the germline V gene are LNHDA and SQIVND (reference sequence). J lost 0 bases, V lost 10 bases, and 13 bases had no gene match. CDR3 nucleotides: TGTGCCACCGATACGTGGACAGGGGACCATAGCAATCAGCCCCAGCATTTT. Translated, it gives CATDTWTGDHSNQPQHF. Drawing the rest from reference TRBV19 and TRBJ1-5, the complete variable domain is DGGITQSPKYLFRKEGQNVTLSCEQNLNHDAMYWYRQDPGQGLRLIYYSQIVNDFQKGDIAEGYSVSREKKESFPLTVTSAQKNPTAFYLCATDTWTGDHSNQPQHFGDGTRLSIL.

The chain joins TRBV15 to TRBJ2-7; 8 bases are shared with TRBD2. Germline values: CDR1 LNHNV, CDR2 YYDKDF (reference sequence). CDR3 length: 14 amino acids. Trimming removed 8 bases from V and 3 bases from J; junction bases left unmatched: 9. DNA for the CDR3: TGTGCCACCCGATCCGGGCTAGCGGGCTACGAGCAGTACTTC. Its translation is CATRSGLAGYEQYF.

The chain uses TRBV7-2 and TRBJ2-7; 11 bases line up with TRBD2. Germline V lookup: CDR1 SGHTA, CDR2 FQGNSA. The V segment lost 3 bases and the J segment 3 bases; nucleotides outside the gene matches: 4. The CDR3 contains 15 residues. The CDR3 DNA is TGTGCCAGCAGCTTGGGACTAGCGGACTACTACGAGCAGTACTTC. The encoded protein is CASSLGLADYYEQYF. Looking up the rest from reference TRBV7-2 and TRBJ2-7 gives the full variable domain: GAGVSQSPSNKVTEKGKDVELRCDPISGHTALYWYRQSLGQGLEFLIYFQGNSAPDKSGLPSDRFSAERTGGSVSTLTIQRTQQEDSAVYLCASSLGLADYYEQYFGPGTRLTVT.

The chain links TRBV15 to TRBJ1-2; D unresolved. Germline V gives CDR1 LNHNV, CDR2 YYDKDF (reference sequence). Trimming stripped 5 bases from V and 3 bases from J, with 7 bases between. The CDR3 has 12 residues. The CDR3 DNA sequence: TGTGCCACCAGCCCCTCCTACTATGGCTACACCTTC. Protein product: CATSPSYYGYTF.

The V call is TRBV19, the J call TRBJ1-4, with 10 bases matching TRBD1. Germline lookup yields CDR1 LNHDA and CDR2 SQIVND (reference sequence). V lost 6 bases and J lost 4; bases outside the gene matches: 14. This CDR3 is 18 amino acids long. The CDR3 nucleotides read TGTGCCAGTAGGCACAACGTGGGACAGGGGAACAGTAATGAAAAACTGTTTTTT. It yields the protein CASRHNVGQGNSNEKLFF. Full variable domain (rest looked up from reference TRBV19 and TRBJ1-4): DGGITQSPKYLFRKEGQNVTLSCEQNLNHDAMYWYRQDPGQGLRLIYYSQIVNDFQKGDIAEGYSVSREKKESFPLTVTSAQKNPTAFYLCASRHNVGQGNSNEKLFFGSGTQLSVL.

The table lists this clone with a few counts. V is TRBV11-2 and J is TRBJ1-5, with D unclear. V lost 0 bases, J lost 1 base, and 7 bases lay in between. From germline, CDR1 is SGHAT and CDR2 FQNNGV. There are 15 residues in the CDR3. CDR3 nucleotide sequence: TGTGCCAGCAGCTTAGAATGGGCCAGCAATCAGCCCCAGCATTTT. Protein sequence: CASSLEWASNQPQHF.

With respect to this clone: Other DNA sequences in this specimen translate into the identical CDR3. The J gene is TRBJ2-7, the V gene TRBV6-6; 8 bases map to TRBD2. The CDR3 covers 13 residues. J gave up 2 bases and V 5 bases, and 2 bases lay outside the gene matches. Looked up from germline, CDR1 is MNHNY and CDR2 is SVGAGI (reference sequence). The CDR3 DNA reads as TGTGCCAGCAGTGCGGGAGGTCCCTACGAGCAGTACTTC. It is translated as CASSAGGPYEQYF.

This clone was found a few times. The chain combines TRBV19 with TRBJ1-1; 9 positions agree with TRBD1. CDR3 size: 13 residues. V lost 4 bases, J lost 3 bases, and 0 bases stayed unmatched. Germline values: CDR1 LNHDA, CDR2 SQIVND (reference sequence). CDR3 residues: CASSRDRDTEAFF. CDR3 nucleotide sequence: TGTGCCAGTAGTAGGGACAGGGACACTGAAGCTTTCTTT.

This clone was picked up one time. The V gene is TRBV9, the J gene TRBJ1-2; D is perhaps TRBD1 (5 bases). The germline gives CDR1 SGDLS, CDR2 YYNGEE. The CDR3 has 15 residues. V lost 2 bases, J lost 5 bases, and 16 bases lay in between. CDR3 coding DNA: TGTGCCAGCAGCGTCCGGGACTCGCTATTTTATGGCTACACCTTC. Encoded protein: CASSVRDSLFYGYTF.

V is TRBV7-8 and J is TRBJ1-3, with a tentative D call TRBD1 (6 bases). The germline gives CDR1 SGHVS, CDR2 FQNEAQ. The germline V and J ends were trimmed by 2 bases and 1 base, with 12 bases remaining between them. This CDR3 has 16 residues. The CDR3 reads CASSLLHGQSGNTIYF. CDR3 nucleotide sequence: TGTGCCAGCAGCTTACTCCATGGACAGTCTGGAAACACCATATATTTT.

The chain links TRBV7-9 to TRBJ2-7, with 9 bases matching TRBD1. This CDR3 has 14 amino acids. Germline CDR1 reads SEHNR; CDR2 reads FQNEAQ (reference sequence). Trimming at V came to 5 bases and at J to 3 bases, leaving 5 bases not matched to a gene. The CDR3 protein is CASSGTGNSYEQYF. The CDR3 DNA is TGTGCCAGCAGCGGGACAGGGAATAGCTACGAGCAGTACTTC. The full variable domain, in which reference TRBV7-9 and TRBJ2-7 provide the parts outside the CDR3, is DTGVSQNPRHKITKRGQNVTFRCDPISEHNRLYWYRQTLGQGPEFLTYFQNEAQLEKSRLLSDRFSAERPKGSFSTLEIQRTEQGDSAMYLCASSGTGNSYEQYFGPGTRLTVT.

This sequence joins TRBV4-1 and TRBJ1-1; no reliable D call. Between the trimmed V and J ends, which lost 5 bases and 4 bases, there was a span of 11 bases. Germline CDR1 reads MGHRA; CDR2 reads YSYEKL. The CDR3 sequence is 13 residues long. The CDR3 nucleotides read TGCGCCAGCAGCTCCCGGGCGGGCACTGAAGCTTTCTTT. Amino acid sequence: CASSSRAGTEAFF.

This clone was observed once. The V gene is TRBV27, the J gene TRBJ1-1; maybe TRBD1 (5 bases). Germline assignment: CDR1 MNHEY and CDR2 SMNVEV (reference sequence). V was pared by 9 bases and J by 4 bases, with 9 bases between. This CDR3 is built from 11 residues. The CDR3 reads CASRGFTEAFF. The CDR3 DNA sequence: TGTGCCAGTCGGGGGTTCACTGAAGCTTTCTTT.

The rearrangement uses TRBV28 and TRBJ1-6; 11 bases map to TRBD1. CDR1 is MDHEN and CDR2 is SYDVKM in the germline V gene. V trimming: 5 bases; J trimming: 7 bases; junction bases outside the gene matches: 4. The CDR3 length is 15 residues. The CDR3 sequence is CASSGWDRGNSPLHF. The CDR3 coding sequence is TGTGCCAGCAGTGGATGGGACAGGGGGAATTCACCCCTCCACTTT.

This rearrangement joins TRBV27 to TRBJ1-5; 11 positions match TRBD1. The CDR3 length is 19 residues. From germline, CDR1 is MNHEY and CDR2 SMNVEV (reference sequence). Trimming took 7 bases from V and 6 from J; bases not matched to a gene: 20. CDR3 nucleotides: TGTGCCAGCACCCCGCACGGGACAGGGGGTTTCCTTGGAGTTCAGCCCCAGCATTTT. This encodes CASTPHGTGGFLGVQPQHF.